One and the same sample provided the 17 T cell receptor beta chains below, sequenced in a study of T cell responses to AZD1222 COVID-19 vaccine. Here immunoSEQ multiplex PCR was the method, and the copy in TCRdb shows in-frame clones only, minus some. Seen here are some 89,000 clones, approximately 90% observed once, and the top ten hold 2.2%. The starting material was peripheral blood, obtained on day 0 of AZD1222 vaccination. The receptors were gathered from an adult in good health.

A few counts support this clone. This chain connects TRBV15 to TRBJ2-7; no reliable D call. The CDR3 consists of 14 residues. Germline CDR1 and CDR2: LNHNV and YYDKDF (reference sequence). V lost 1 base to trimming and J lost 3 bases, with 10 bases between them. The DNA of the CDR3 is TGTGCCACCAGCAGAGCCGTAAAAGGCTACGAGCAGTACTTC. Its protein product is CATSRAVKGYEQYF.

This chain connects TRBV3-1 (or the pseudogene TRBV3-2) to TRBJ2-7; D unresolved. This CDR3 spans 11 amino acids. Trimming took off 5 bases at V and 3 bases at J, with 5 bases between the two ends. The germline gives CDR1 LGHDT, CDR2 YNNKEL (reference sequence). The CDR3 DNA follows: TGTGCCAGCAGCTCGGTCTACGAGCAGTACTTC. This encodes CASSSVYEQYF.

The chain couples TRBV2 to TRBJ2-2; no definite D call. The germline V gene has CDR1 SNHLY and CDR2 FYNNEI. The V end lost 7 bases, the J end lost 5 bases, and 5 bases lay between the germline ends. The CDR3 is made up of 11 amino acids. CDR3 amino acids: CASTLTGELFF. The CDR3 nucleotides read TGTGCCAGCACGTTAACCGGGGAGCTGTTTTTT.

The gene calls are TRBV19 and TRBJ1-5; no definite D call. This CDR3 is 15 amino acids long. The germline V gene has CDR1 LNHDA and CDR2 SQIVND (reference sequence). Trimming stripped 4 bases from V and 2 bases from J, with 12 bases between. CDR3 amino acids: CASSTLAGGNQPQHF. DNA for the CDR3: TGTGCCAGTAGTACGCTAGCCGGGGGCAATCAGCCCCAGCATTTT.

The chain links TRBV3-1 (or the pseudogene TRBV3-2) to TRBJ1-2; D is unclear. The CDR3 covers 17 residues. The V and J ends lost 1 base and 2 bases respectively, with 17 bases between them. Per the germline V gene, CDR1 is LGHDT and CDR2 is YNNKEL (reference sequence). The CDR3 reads CASSQGQDPRLNYGYTF. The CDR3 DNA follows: TGTGCCAGCAGCCAAGGGCAGGACCCTCGGTTGAACTATGGCTACACCTTC.

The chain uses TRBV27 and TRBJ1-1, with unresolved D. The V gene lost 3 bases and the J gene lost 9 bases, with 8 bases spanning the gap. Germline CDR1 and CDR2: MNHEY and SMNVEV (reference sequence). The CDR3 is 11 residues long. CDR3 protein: CASSFNQKAFF. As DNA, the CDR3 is TGTGCCAGCAGTTTCAATCAGAAAGCTTTCTTT.

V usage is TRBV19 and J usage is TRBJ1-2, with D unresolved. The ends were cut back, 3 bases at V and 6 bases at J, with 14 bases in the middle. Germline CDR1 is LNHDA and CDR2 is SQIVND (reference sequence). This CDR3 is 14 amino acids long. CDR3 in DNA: TGTGCCAGTAGTATTCGGAGGGTCGGTGATGGCTACACCTTC. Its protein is CASSIRRVGDGYTF.

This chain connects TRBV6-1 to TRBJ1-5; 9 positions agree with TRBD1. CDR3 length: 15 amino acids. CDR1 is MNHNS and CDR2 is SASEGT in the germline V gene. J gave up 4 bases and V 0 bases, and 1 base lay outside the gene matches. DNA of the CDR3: TGTGCCAGCAGTGAAGCGGGGACAGGGAATCAGCCCCAGCATTTT. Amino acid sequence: CASSEAGTGNQPQHF.

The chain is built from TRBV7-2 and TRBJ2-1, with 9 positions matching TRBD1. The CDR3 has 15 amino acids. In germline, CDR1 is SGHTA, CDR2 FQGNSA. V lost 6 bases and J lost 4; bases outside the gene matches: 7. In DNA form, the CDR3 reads TGTGCCAGCAGTCCGAGACAGGGGGGTTACAATGAGCAGTTCTTC. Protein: CASSPRQGGYNEQFF. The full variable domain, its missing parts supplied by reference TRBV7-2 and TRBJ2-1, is GAGVSQSPSNKVTEKGKDVELRCDPISGHTALYWYRQSLGQGLEFLIYFQGNSAPDKSGLPSDRFSAERTGGSVSTLTIQRTQQEDSAVYLCASSPRQGGYNEQFFGPGTRLTVL.

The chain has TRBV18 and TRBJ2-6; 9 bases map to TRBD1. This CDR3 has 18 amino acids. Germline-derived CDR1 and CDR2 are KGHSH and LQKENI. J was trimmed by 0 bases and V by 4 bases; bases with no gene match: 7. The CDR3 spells CASSQQGAESSGANVLTF. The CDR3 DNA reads TGTGCCAGCTCACAACAGGGGGCTGAGAGCTCTGGGGCCAACGTCCTGACTTTC.

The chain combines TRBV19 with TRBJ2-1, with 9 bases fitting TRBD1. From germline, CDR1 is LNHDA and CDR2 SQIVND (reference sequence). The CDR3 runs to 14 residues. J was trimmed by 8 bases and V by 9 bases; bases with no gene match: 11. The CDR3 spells CASHGGQGIHEQFF. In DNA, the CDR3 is TGTGCCAGCCACGGGGGACAGGGAATTCATGAGCAGTTCTTC.

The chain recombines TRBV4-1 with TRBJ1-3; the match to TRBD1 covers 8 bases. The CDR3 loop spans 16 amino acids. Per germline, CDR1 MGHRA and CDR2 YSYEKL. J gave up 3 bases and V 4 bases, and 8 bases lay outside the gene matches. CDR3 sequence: CASSRLDRVYGNTIYF. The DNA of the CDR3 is TGCGCCAGCAGCCGGTTGGACAGGGTATATGGAAACACCATATATTTT.

The CDR3 nucleotides are TGTGCCTGGAGAGCCCACTCCTCTCAGGGCGTTTATAGCAATCAGCCCCAGCATTTT. Translating gives CAWRAHSSQGVYSNQPQHF. The chain recombines TRBV30 with TRBJ1-5, with D maybe TRBD1 (5 bases). V was pared by 3 bases and J by 0 bases, with 24 bases between. CDR3 size: 19 residues. Germline V gene data show CDR1 as GTSNPN and CDR2 as SVGIG (reference sequence).

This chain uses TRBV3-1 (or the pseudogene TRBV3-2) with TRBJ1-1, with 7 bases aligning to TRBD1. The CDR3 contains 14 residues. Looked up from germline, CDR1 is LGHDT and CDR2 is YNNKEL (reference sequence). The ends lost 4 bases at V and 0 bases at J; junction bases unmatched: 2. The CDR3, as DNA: TGTGCCAGCAGCCTGACAGGGTTGAACACTGAAGCTTTCTTT. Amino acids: CASSLTGLNTEAFF.

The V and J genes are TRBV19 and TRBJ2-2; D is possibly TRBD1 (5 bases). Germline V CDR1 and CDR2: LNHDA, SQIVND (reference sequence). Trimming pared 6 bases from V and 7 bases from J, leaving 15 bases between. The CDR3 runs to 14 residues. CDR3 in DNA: TGTGCCAGTAGGAAAGGGGTTAGAATCGGGGAGCTGTTTTTT. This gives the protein CASRKGVRIGELFF.

CDR3 nucleotide sequence: TGTGCCAGCTCCGCCCGAGGAGCGACCGCTAGCGAGCAGTACTTC. This gives the protein CASSARGATASEQYF. The chain has TRBV18 and TRBJ2-7; no clear D gene. Germline V CDR1 and CDR2: KGHSH, LQKENI. The length of the CDR3 is 15 residues. V was clipped by 6 bases and J by 6 bases, with 21 bases between them.

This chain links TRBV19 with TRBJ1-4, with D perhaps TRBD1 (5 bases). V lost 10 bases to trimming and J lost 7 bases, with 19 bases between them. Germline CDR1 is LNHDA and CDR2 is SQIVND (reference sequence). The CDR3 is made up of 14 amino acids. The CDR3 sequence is CATLDGGRSEKLFF. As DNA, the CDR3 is TGTGCCACTCTAGACGGGGGACGGAGTGAAAAACTGTTTTTT.